The subject of this entry is one T cell receptor beta chain. Authors' data handling: Amplification with reference gene primers provided the estimates of nucleated cell counts. Generated by immunoSEQ multiplex PCR, the TCRdb table keeps only in-frame clones and is missing some. V and J calls and clone size are those listed in that table; D and trimming were worked out from the DNA. The repertoire holds 400,000 to 450,000 clones, with approximately 89% as singletons. The sample comes from a study of blood T cell repertoires in COVID-19. Study at large: In each case, the material was cDNA or gDNA derived from T cells, B-cell-depleted T cells, or PBMCs.

Trimming at V came to 8 bases and at J to 7 bases, leaving 5 bases not matched to a gene. Germline V gene sequence: CDR1 MNHEY, CDR2 SVGAGI. This CDR3 is 13 amino acids long. Seattle researchers signed up patients amid active infection and tracked them longitudinally. The chain has TRBV6-5 and TRBJ1-6; 7 bases match TRBD1. The receptor was isolated from a woman aged 45-65 years with COVID-19, enrolled during active disease. The specimen was peripheral blood. CDR3 amino acids: CASGTGVNSPLHF. In nucleotides, the CDR3 is TGTGCCAGCGGCACAGGGGTAAATTCACCCCTCCACTTT.